Listed here are 14 T cell receptor beta chains from one sample, sequenced in a study of T cell changes during pregnancy in multiple sclerosis. Measured with immunoSEQ multiplex PCR; TCRdb has only the in-frame clones, and not every one. Counted here are around 80,000 clones, about 90% occurring once; the ten biggest clones make up more than 1.4%. The input for sequencing was peripheral blood, taken before pregnancy. The source is a female donor with multiple sclerosis, enrolled in a pregnancy study.

The chain recombines TRBV25-1 with TRBJ1-6; D gene unclear. The germline CDR1 and CDR2 sequences are MGHDK and SYGVNS. V lost 6 bases to trimming and J lost 9 bases, with 12 bases between them. There are 13 residues in the CDR3. The CDR3 reads CASSTDNFSPLHF. As DNA, the CDR3 is TGTGCCAGCAGCACAGATAATTTTTCACCCCTCCACTTT.

V usage is TRBV9 and J usage is TRBJ2-5; a weak D match, TRBD1 (5 bases). The ends were cut back, 0 bases at V and 2 bases at J, with 8 bases in the middle. This CDR3 comprises 14 residues. Germline values: CDR1 SGDLS, CDR2 YYNGEE. The CDR3 loop is CASSVGQTQETQYF. The CDR3 nucleotides are TGTGCCAGCAGCGTAGGACAGACACAAGAGACCCAGTACTTC.

The V and J genes are TRBV19 and TRBJ2-5; 7 nucleotides line up with TRBD1. V lost 4 bases to trimming and J lost 3 bases; unmatched junction nucleotides: 5. The CDR3 runs 14 residues. From germline, CDR1 is LNHDA and CDR2 SQIVND (reference sequence). CDR3 protein: CASSNDRVEETQYF. The CDR3 DNA is TGTGCCAGTAGTAATGACAGGGTGGAAGAGACCCAGTACTTC.

The chain uses TRBV9 and TRBJ1-1; 8 nucleotides match TRBD1. V lost 0 bases, J lost 1 base, and 5 bases stayed unmatched. Germline V gene lookup returns CDR1 SGDLS and CDR2 YYNGEE. This CDR3 spans 16 amino acids. The DNA for the CDR3 is TGTGCCAGCAGCGTAGGGACAGGGCGGGGGAACACTGAAGCTTTCTTT. This sequence encodes CASSVGTGRGNTEAFF.

The chain links TRBV29-1 to TRBJ2-5; 7 bases align to TRBD1. The V gene's germline CDR1 is SQVTM and CDR2 ANQGSEA. The CDR3 sequence is 17 residues long. Trimming cost V 0 bases and J 1 base; bases outside gene matches: 11. The CDR3 here is CSVEDPGSGTAQETQYF. The CDR3 bases are TGCAGCGTTGAAGATCCGGGGTCCGGGACAGCCCAAGAGACCCAGTACTTC.

The chain employs TRBV2 and TRBJ1-1, with TRBD1 identical over 8 bases. Trimming cost V 6 bases and J 5 bases; bases outside gene matches: 5. This CDR3 has 13 residues. CDR1 and CDR2 (germline): SNHLY, FYNNEI. CDR3 residues: CASRTGARTEAFF. Here the CDR3 DNA reads TGTGCCAGCAGGACAGGGGCGAGGACTGAAGCTTTCTTT.

This chain links TRBV6-5 with TRBJ2-7, with TRBD2 as a possible D gene (5 bases). The CDR3 loop spans 13 amino acids. V was shortened by 6 bases and J by 6 bases, with 15 bases between the two germline ends. Germline assignment: CDR1 MNHEY and CDR2 SVGAGI. The CDR3 here is CASSPNAGSEQYF. DNA of the CDR3: TGTGCCAGCAGCCCAAATGCGGGTAGCGAGCAGTACTTC.

This clone was seen a few times. V gene TRBV19 combines with J gene TRBJ2-2, with TRBD2 as a possible D gene (6 bases). The germline CDR1 and CDR2 sequences are LNHDA and SQIVND (reference sequence). The CDR3 totals 17 residues. Trimming shortened V by 6 bases and J by 2 bases, and 19 bases separated the two germline ends. For the CDR3, the DNA is TGTGCCAGTAGAGGAGGGGCGGGCGGAGTTAACACCGGGGAGCTGTTTTTT. It is translated as CASRGGAGGVNTGELFF.

The count of this clone is one. This rearrangement joins TRBV15 to TRBJ2-2; 10 bases align to TRBD2. V lost 6 bases and J lost 4; bases outside the gene matches: 8. This CDR3 has 16 amino acids. CDR1 and CDR2 (germline): LNHNV, YYDKDF (reference sequence). The CDR3 nucleotides are TGTGCCACCAGGACAAGCGGGGGGGCGGCCACCGGGGAGCTGTTTTTT. This translates into CATRTSGGAATGELFF.

V gene TRBV6-1 combines with J gene TRBJ1-4; D not certain. Trimming cost V 1 base and J 8 bases, with 14 bases left between them. The CDR3 is made up of 15 amino acids. The germline CDR1 and CDR2 sequences are MNHNS and SASEGT. In nucleotides, the CDR3 is TGTGCCAGCAGTGAAGGTAGCAGATTAACCGAAAAACTGTTTTTT. It specifies CASSEGSRLTEKLFF.

The rearrangement uses TRBV11-2 and TRBJ2-2; D uncertain. Germline assignment: CDR1 SGHAT and CDR2 FQNNGV. Trimming took 1 base from V and 7 from J, leaving 4 bases between them. The CDR3 runs 12 residues. CDR3: CASSLVIGELFF. As DNA, the CDR3 is TGTGCCAGCAGCTTAGTAATCGGGGAGCTGTTTTTT. The full variable domain, in which reference TRBV11-2 and TRBJ2-2 provide the parts outside the CDR3, is EAGVAQSPRYKIIEKRQSVAFWCNPISGHATLYWYQQILGQGPKLLIQFQNNGVVDDSQLPKDRFSAERLKGVDSTLKIQPAKLEDSAVYLCASSLVIGELFFGEGSRLTVL.

The CDR3 is CASGSLQEYNSPLHF. In DNA form, the CDR3 reads TGTGCCAGCGGATCCCTACAGGAGTATAATTCACCCCTCCACTTT. The rearrangement uses TRBV5-6 and TRBJ1-6, with TRBD1 as a possible D gene (5 bases). Between the trimmed V and J ends, which lost 7 bases and 4 bases, there was a span of 15 bases. Germline values: CDR1 SGHDT, CDR2 YYEEEE. This CDR3 comprises 15 residues.

This clone was detected a few times. This rearrangement joins TRBV15 to TRBJ1-6; D remains unclear. Germline CDR1 reads LNHNV; CDR2 reads YYDKDF (reference sequence). CDR3 length: 14 residues. V shed 8 bases and J shed 8 bases, with 16 bases lying between them. CDR3 loop: CATARVAGYSPLHF. The CDR3 coding sequence is TGTGCCACCGCGAGGGTAGCGGGATATTCACCCCTCCACTTT.

J is TRBJ1-5 and V is TRBV4-1; possibly TRBD1 for D (6 bases). The CDR3 runs to 13 residues. Germline lookup yields CDR1 MGHRA and CDR2 YSYEKL. V lost 2 bases to trimming and J lost 8 bases, with 10 bases between them. The CDR3 here is CASSQYRAEPQHF. The DNA of the CDR3 is TGCGCCAGCAGCCAATACAGGGCTGAGCCCCAGCATTTT.